The 7 T cell receptor beta chains given below trace back to one sample, sequenced in a study of CD8 T cells in Susac syndrome. Random hexamers served to reverse transcribe roughly 0.45 to 1 ug RNA. Using its own MiXCR run on the immunoSEQ multiplex PCR reads, TCRdb lists one record per CDR3 protein. The table has 150,000 to 200,000 distinct CDR3 sequences, approximately 93% seen once. Input material: CD4+ T cells from PBMCs. Receptor source: a human donor in good health.

The chain links TRBV29-1 to TRBJ2-7, with D uncertain. CDR3 length: 13 amino acids. The germline CDR1 and CDR2 sequences are SQVTM and ANQGSEA. V was cut by 1 base and J by 2 bases, with 9 bases left in between. The CDR3 is CSVEVGQAYEQYF. CDR3 nucleotides: TGCAGCGTTGAAGTCGGCCAGGCCTACGAGCAGTACTTC.

This chain connects TRBV6-2 or TRBV6-3 to TRBJ2-1; TRBD2 agrees at 9 bases. Per the germline V gene, CDR1 is MNHEY and CDR2 is SVGEGT. Germline trimming cut 5 bases from V and 5 bases from J; bases unmatched to any gene: 4. The CDR3 consists of 14 residues. The CDR3 DNA is TGTGCCAGCAGTCTGCAGCGGGGGGACAATGAGCAGTTCTTC. The encoded protein is CASSLQRGDNEQFF.

The gene calls are TRBV5-1 and TRBJ2-1; D could derive from TRBD1 or TRBD2 (5 bases each). The CDR3 consists of 16 residues. V was shortened by 0 bases and J by 4 bases, with 14 bases between the two germline ends. In germline, CDR1 is SGHRS, CDR2 YFSETQ. As DNA, the CDR3 is TGCGCCAGCAGCTTGGTGGGGGACCCCTTATACAATGAGCAGTTCTTC. Its translation is CASSLVGDPLYNEQFF.

The chain employs TRBV12-3 or TRBV12-4 and TRBJ2-3, with 9 bases lining up with TRBD2. V lost 3 bases to trimming and J lost 0 bases; unmatched junction nucleotides: 4. The CDR3 spans 16 residues. In nucleotides, the CDR3 is TGTGCCAGCAGTTTTGGACTAGCGACGAGCACAGATACGCAGTATTTT. It encodes CASSFGLATSTDTQYF.

This clonotype was counted once. The V gene is TRBV20-1, the J gene TRBJ2-7; TRBD1 might be the D (5 bases). Germline V lookup: CDR1 DFQATT, CDR2 SNEGSKA (reference sequence). The germline V and J ends were trimmed by 0 bases and 7 bases, with 16 bases remaining between them. This CDR3 comprises 14 residues. CDR3 loop: CSARDVTRVREQYV. DNA of the CDR3: TGCAGTGCTAGAGATGTGACCAGGGTTAGGGAGCAGTACGTC.

The V call is TRBV7-2, the J call TRBJ2-3, with D possibly being TRBD1 (5 bases). The germline CDR1 and CDR2 sequences are SGHTA and FQGNSA. The V end lost 1 base, the J end lost 1 base, and 6 bases lay between the germline ends. This CDR3 region has 14 residues. The CDR3 bases are TGTGCCAGCAGCTTAGGGACACGCACAGATACGCAGTATTTT. Translation: CASSLGTRTDTQYF.

The chain combines TRBV7-2 with TRBJ1-2; D is undetermined. Germline loops: CDR1 SGHTA, CDR2 FQGNSA. V gave up 0 bases and J gave up 4 bases, with 12 bases separating them. CDR3 length: 15 residues. The CDR3 DNA is TGTGCCAGCAGCTTAGCGCGGAGATCTAGCTATGGCTACACCTTC. As protein: CASSLARRSSYGYTF.